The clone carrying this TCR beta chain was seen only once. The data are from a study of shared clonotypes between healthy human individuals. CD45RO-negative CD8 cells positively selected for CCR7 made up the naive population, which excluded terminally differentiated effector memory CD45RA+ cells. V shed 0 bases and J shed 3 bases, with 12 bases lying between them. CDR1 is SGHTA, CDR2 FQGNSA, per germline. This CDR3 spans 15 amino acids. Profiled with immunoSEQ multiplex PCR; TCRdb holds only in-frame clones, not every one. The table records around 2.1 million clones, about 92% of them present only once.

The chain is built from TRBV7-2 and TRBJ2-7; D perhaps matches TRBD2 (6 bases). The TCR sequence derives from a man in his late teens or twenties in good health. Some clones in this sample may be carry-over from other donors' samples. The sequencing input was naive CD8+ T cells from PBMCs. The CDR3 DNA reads TGTGCCAGCAGCTTAGCCCTGGACTATCGCTACGAGCAGTACTTC. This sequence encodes CASSLALDYRYEQYF.